This T cell receptor (beta chain) was obtained from a study of cytomegalovirus exposure and HLA in healthy donors. Study-wide context: Most donors, more than 80% of over 300 genotyped, fell in the Caucasian-associated ancestry cluster.

The CDR3 has 14 residues. Germline values: CDR1 LGHNA, CDR2 YSLEER. V lost 0 bases to trimming and J lost 7 bases, with 12 bases between them. The donors gave bone marrow, and they were healthy. At sampling all donors were nominally healthy, likely with unrecorded immune exposures. 13 Jbeta primers and 60 Vbeta primers were used for the PCR. This table comes from immunoSEQ multiplex PCR, and its TCRdb copy is limited to in-frame clones, with some not included. The repertoire holds about 220,000 clones, about 80% seen once, with 1.5% to 2% in the top ten. A few counts support this clone. Its antigen remains unknown. Study-wide results and limits: Earlier analysis found most TCR beta V segments productive about 90% or about 30% of the time.

The V call is TRBV4-3, the J call TRBJ1-2, with TRBD1 as a possible D gene (6 bases). Sequencing used PBMCs. The clonotype was recovered from a male donor in good health and CMV-seronegative. This chain's CDR3 is CASSQELGASGYTF. CDR3 DNA sequence: TGCGCCAGCAGCCAAGAACTGGGGGCTAGTGGCTACACCTTC.